This T cell receptor (beta chain) was obtained from a study of beta chain features in type 1 diabetes. Study at large: Analysis included 95 million to 140 million sorted cells drawn from all samples.

The CDR3 runs 15 residues. Losses at the gene ends were 4 bases for V and 7 bases for J; bases not matched to a gene: 6. Germline values: CDR1 SGDLS, CDR2 YYNGEE. Study-level findings and limits: The study found that naive, central memory and Treg TCRB repertoires appeared more similar in patients than in healthy donors. In every one of the four CD4+ subsets, TCRB CDR3s were moderately but significantly shorter in Type 1 diabetes patients. Type 1 diabetes patients had VDJ junctions that carried fewer insertions and more deletions.

Expressed TCRB transcripts got sequenced, as all isolated RNA was reverse transcribed. Roughly 3.6 million reads on average were seen across naive, central memory and regulatory T cell samples. This table comes from immunoSEQ multiplex PCR, and its TCRdb copy is limited to in-frame clones, with some not included. The sample gives around 600,000 clones, around 12% of which show up once; roughly 0.12% is in the top ten. On this clone: The antigen is undetermined.

This receptor was taken from a man aged 30-40 years with type 1 diabetes. The chain combines TRBV9 with TRBJ1-5; 12 bases align to TRBD1. The sequenced sample consisted of naive CD4+ T cells from blood. DNA of the CDR3: TGTGCCAGCAGCCACTCCGGGACAGGGGGCCAGCCCCAGCATTTT. It translates to CASSHSGTGGQPQHF. Looking up the rest from reference TRBV9 and TRBJ1-5 gives the full variable domain: DSGVTQTPKHLITATGQRVTLRCSPRSGDLSVYWYQQSLDQGLQFLIQYYNGEERAKGNILERFSAQQFPDLHSELNLSSLELGDSALYFCASSHSGTGGQPQHFGDGTRLSIL.